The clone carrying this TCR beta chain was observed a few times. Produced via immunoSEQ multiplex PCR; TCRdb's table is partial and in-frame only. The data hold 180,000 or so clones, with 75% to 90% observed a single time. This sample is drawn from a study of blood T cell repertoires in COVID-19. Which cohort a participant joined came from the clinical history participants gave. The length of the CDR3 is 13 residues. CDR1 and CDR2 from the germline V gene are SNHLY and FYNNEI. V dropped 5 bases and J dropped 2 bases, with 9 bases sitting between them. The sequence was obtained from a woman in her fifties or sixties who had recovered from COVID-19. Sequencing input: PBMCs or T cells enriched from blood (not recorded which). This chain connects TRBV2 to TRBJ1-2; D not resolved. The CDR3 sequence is CASSRTENYGYTF. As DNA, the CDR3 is TGTGCCAGCAGTCGGACTGAGAACTATGGCTACACCTTC.